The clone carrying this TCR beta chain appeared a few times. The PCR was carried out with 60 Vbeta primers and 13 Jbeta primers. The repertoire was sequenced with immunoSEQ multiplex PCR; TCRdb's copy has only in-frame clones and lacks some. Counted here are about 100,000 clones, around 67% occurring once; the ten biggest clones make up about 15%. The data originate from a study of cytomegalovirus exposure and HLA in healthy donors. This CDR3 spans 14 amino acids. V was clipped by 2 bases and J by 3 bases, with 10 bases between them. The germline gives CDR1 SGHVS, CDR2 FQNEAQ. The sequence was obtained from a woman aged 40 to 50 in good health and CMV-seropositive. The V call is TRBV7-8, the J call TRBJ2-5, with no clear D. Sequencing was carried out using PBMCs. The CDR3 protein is CASSLTELKETQYF. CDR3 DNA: TGTGCCAGCAGCTTAACGGAGCTCAAAGAGACCCAGTACTTC.